Sequencing of this T cell receptor beta chain was carried out in a study of T cell repertoires in cytomegalovirus infection. Overall study context: CMV infection and matching HLA type were both indicated by public TCR beta signatures. The study, taken as a whole, reports: Cumulative public TCR beta family frequency identified CMV carriers with the relevant HLA. Predominance within the ex vivo response was attributable to HLA-C-restricted CMV-specific TCR beta clonotypes.

TCRdb ran MiXCR on the reads and lists one entry per CDR3 protein. The table records about 890,000 distinct CDR3 sequences, approximately 30% of them present only once. Notes on this clonotype: Its cognate antigen is unknown.

Germline loops: CDR1 SGHRS, CDR2 YFSETQ. Trimming left V 2 bases short and J 4 bases short, with 9 bases between. The CDR3 covers 13 residues. This sample comprised cultured CD8+ T cells from PBMCs, obtained from culture after CMV antigen stimulation. The clonotype was recovered from a human donor in good health (CMV status not recorded). Some clones in this sample may be carry-over from other donors' samples. J is TRBJ1-2 and V is TRBV5-1; D is possibly TRBD1 (6 bases). The CDR3 spells CASSFEGGYGYTF. DNA for the CDR3: TGCGCCAGCAGCTTCGAAGGGGGCTATGGCTACACCTTC.